These 21 T cell receptor beta chains were all obtained from the same sample, sequenced in a study of T cells in Graves' hyperthyroidism and ophthalmopathy. TCR beta CDR3 regions were amplified from RNA. The TCR CDR3 first-round RT-PCR relied on the HTBI primer set. In TCRdb, the multiplex PCR reads were re-called with MiXCR into one record per CDR3 protein. Of about 540,000 distinct CDR3 sequences in the sample, around 42% are singletons; the top ten hold about 8.3%. What was sequenced was peripheral blood or thyroid tissue (not recorded which). The receptor source for this set is a woman aged 18-29 years with Graves' hyperthyroidism.

Concerning this clonotype: One end of the junction fails to match germline, which may point to a read error. The chain is built from TRBV4-1 and TRBJ1-1; TRBD1 might be the D (5 bases). The CDR3 runs 17 residues. Looked up from germline, CDR1 is MGHRA and CDR2 is YSYEKL. This CDR3 is CASSHWEETQGVTEAFF. The CDR3 bases are TGTGCCAGCAGCCACTGGGAAGAGACCCAGGGCGTCACTGAAGCTTTCTTT.

This clonotype was detected once. The rearrangement joins TRBV5-1 to TRBJ1-2; D is possibly TRBD1 (5 bases). There are 13 residues in the CDR3. V lost 4 bases to trimming and J lost 8 bases, with 15 bases between them. Germline CDR1 is SGHRS and CDR2 is YFSETQ. This CDR3 is CASSLEGYRGYTF. CDR3 DNA sequence: TGCGCCAGCAGCCTGGAGGGGTACAGGGGCTACACCTTC.

This clonotype has a count of ten or more. This chain connects TRBV20-1 to TRBJ2-7, with unresolved D. V dropped 2 bases and J dropped 5 bases, with 7 bases sitting between them. The CDR3 contains 11 residues. Per the germline V gene, CDR1 is DFQATT and CDR2 is SNEGSKA (reference sequence). The CDR3 protein is CSARRWDEQYF. For the CDR3, the DNA is TGCAGTGCTAGACGTTGGGACGAGCAGTACTTC.

There are many counts of this clonotype. This sequence joins TRBV20-1 and TRBJ1-1, with 7 positions matching TRBD1. The length of the CDR3 is 11 residues. V was clipped by 3 bases and J by 8 bases; unmatched bases: 3. The germline V gene encodes CDR1 DFQATT and CDR2 SNEGSKA (reference sequence). CDR3 region: CSASQGVEAFF. In DNA form, the CDR3 reads TGCAGTGCTAGCCAGGGGGTGGAAGCTTTCTTT.

This clonotype appeared a few times. The chain joins TRBV19 to TRBJ2-1, with TRBD1 matching over 8 bases. Losses at the gene ends were 7 bases for V and 4 bases for J; bases not matched to a gene: 12. Germline values: CDR1 LNHDA, CDR2 SQIVND (reference sequence). The CDR3 runs to 16 residues. The CDR3: CASNIAGDRRYNEQFF. The CDR3 nucleotides read TGTGCCAGTAACATCGCCGGGGACAGGAGATACAATGAGCAGTTCTTC.

This clonotype occurred many times. V usage is TRBV6-5 and J usage is TRBJ2-7, with 7 bases fitting TRBD1. The CDR3 extends over 16 amino acids. Germline V gene sequence: CDR1 MNHEY, CDR2 SVGAGI. Trimming removed 6 bases from V and 2 bases from J; junction bases left unmatched: 13. The CDR3 region has the DNA TGTGCCAGCAGCACGACGAGGACAGGATCTCCCTACGAGCAGTACTTC. This encodes CASSTTRTGSPYEQYF.

This clonotype was counted many times. This CDR3 reads CASRRTDKQYF. In DNA, the CDR3 is TGTGCCAGCAGAAGGACAGATAAGCAGTACTTC. The chain couples TRBV6-5 to TRBJ2-7; D is possibly TRBD1 (6 bases). V was cut by 6 bases and J by 8 bases, with 11 bases left in between. CDR3 length equals 11 residues. Germline V gene sequence: CDR1 MNHEY, CDR2 SVGAGI.

This clonotype was seen many times. The gene calls are TRBV7-8 and TRBJ2-6, with 11 bases fitting TRBD1. CDR3 length: 18 amino acids. Germline V CDR1 and CDR2: SGHVS, FQNEAQ. After removal of 2 bases from V and 2 bases from J, the junction contained 5 bases not matched to a gene. This chain's CDR3 is CASSLLWTGGAGANVLTF. In DNA, the CDR3 is TGTGCCAGCAGCTTACTATGGACAGGGGGCGCTGGGGCCAACGTCCTGACTTTC.

This clonotype was recorded many times. The rearrangement uses TRBV29-1 and TRBJ2-7, with D uncertain. Germline values: CDR1 SQVTM, CDR2 ANQGSEA. Trimming cost V 2 bases and J 1 base, with 6 bases left between them. CDR3 length: 12 residues. CDR3 amino acids: CSVEQDSYEQYF. The CDR3 nucleotides read TGCAGCGTTGAACAAGATTCCTACGAGCAGTACTTC.

This clonotype has more than one count but fewer than ten. CDR3 DNA sequence: TGTGCCAGCAGTTACGTCGGACAGGGGTTCTACGAGCAGTACTTC. Protein sequence: CASSYVGQGFYEQYF. The chain employs TRBV6-2 or TRBV6-3 and TRBJ2-7; 9 nucleotides agree with TRBD1. Germline-derived CDR1 and CDR2 are MNHEY and SVGEGT. The trim removed 2 bases at V and 3 bases at J, leaving 5 bases unmatched. This CDR3 spans 15 amino acids.

This clonotype was detected many times. V gene TRBV30 combines with J gene TRBJ2-7; D remains unclear. Germline V gives CDR1 GTSNPN, CDR2 SVGIG (reference sequence). V lost 2 bases, J lost 1 base, and 3 bases lay in between. The CDR3 is 11 residues long. The CDR3 sequence: CAWSISYEQYF. CDR3 coding DNA: TGTGCCTGGAGTATATCCTACGAGCAGTACTTC. The full variable domain, completed using reference TRBV30 and TRBJ2-7, is SQTIHQWPATLVQPVGSPLSLECTVEGTSNPNLYWYRQAAGRGLQLLFYSVGIGQISSEVPQNLSASRPQDRQFILSSKKLLLSDSGFYLCAWSISYEQYFGPGTRLTVT.

The gene calls are TRBV9 and TRBJ1-5; D gene uncertain. V shed 4 bases and J shed 12 bases, with 14 bases lying between them. CDR1 and CDR2 (germline): SGDLS, YYNGEE. The CDR3 runs to 12 residues. CDR3 region: CASSQGLALQHF. The CDR3 DNA reads TGTGCCAGCAGCCAAGGCTTGGCGCTCCAGCATTTT.

The chain has TRBV18 and TRBJ1-2, with D unresolved. There are 13 residues in the CDR3. Looked up from germline, CDR1 is KGHSH and CDR2 is LQKENI. Trimming took 3 bases from V and 3 from J, leaving 8 bases between them. Here the CDR3 reads CASSPDFYYGYTF. CDR3 coding DNA: TGTGCCAGCTCACCCGATTTCTACTATGGCTACACCTTC.

The genes are TRBV15 and TRBJ2-7, with 9 bases aligning to TRBD1. Per the germline V gene, CDR1 is LNHNV and CDR2 is YYDKDF (reference sequence). The CDR3 loop spans 14 amino acids. With V trimmed by 3 bases and J by 3 bases, 3 bases remained unmatched. The CDR3 region has the DNA TGTGCCACCAGCAGGCGGGACAGGGACTACGAGCAGTACTTC. This encodes CATSRRDRDYEQYF.

The chain is built from TRBV7-3 and TRBJ2-6, with TRBD2 identical over 11 bases. CDR3 length: 18 residues. Germline-derived CDR1 and CDR2 are SGHTA and FQGTGA. Losses at the gene ends were 6 bases for V and 3 bases for J; bases not matched to a gene: 10. The CDR3 region has the DNA TGTGCCAGCAGTTCGGGACTAGCGGCAGTAAGTGGGGCCAACGTCCTGACTTTC. Its translation: CASSSGLAAVSGANVLTF. The complete variable domain, with remaining parts taken from reference TRBV7-3 and TRBJ2-6, reads GAGVSQTPSNKVTEKGKYVELRCDPISGHTALYWYRQSLGQGPEFLIYFQGTGAADDSGLPNDRFFAVRPEGSVSTLKIQRTERGDSAVYLCASSSGLAAVSGANVLTFGAGSRLTVL.

This clonotype was seen ten or more times. CDR3 amino acids: CASSWTSETQYF. In DNA, the CDR3 is TGCGCCAGCAGCTGGACCTCGGAGACCCAGTACTTC. The chain recombines TRBV5-1 with TRBJ2-5; D ambiguous. The V and J ends lost 3 bases and 5 bases respectively, with 8 bases between them. The germline CDR1 and CDR2 sequences are SGHRS and YFSETQ. The CDR3 runs 12 residues.

A few counts support this clonotype. The CDR3 loop is CASSQEIQGTPGELFF. The CDR3 coding sequence is TGCGCCAGCAGCCAAGAAATACAGGGAACACCCGGGGAGCTGTTTTTT. The chain couples TRBV4-3 to TRBJ2-2; D may be TRBD1 (6 bases). This CDR3 is built from 16 residues. The V gene lost 0 bases and the J gene lost 6 bases, with 14 bases spanning the gap. Germline loops: CDR1 LGHNA, CDR2 YSLEER.

This clonotype has a count of ten or more. The gene calls are TRBV19 and TRBJ1-4; D call uncertain. V shed 5 bases and J shed 6 bases, with 13 bases lying between them. The CDR3 length is 14 residues. In germline, CDR1 is LNHDA, CDR2 SQIVND (reference sequence). The CDR3 nucleotides are TGTGCCAGTAGTCAGGAGACCGGGGATGAAAAACTGTTTTTT. This sequence encodes CASSQETGDEKLFF.

As to this clonotype: Since no conserved phenylalanine or tryptophan closes the CDR3, a read error is the likely cause. No DNA is shown, since the ends of the CDR3 on it are uncertain; the CDR3 is the one TCRdb lists. V usage is TRBV7-2 and J usage is TRBJ1-1; the table's D call, TRBD1, has no DNA check behind it. The CDR3 length is 9 residues, termini included. Per germline, CDR1 SGHTA and CDR2 FQGNSA. The CDR3 loop reads CASRSDRGV.

This clonotype was recorded many times. The chain is built from TRBV7-8 and TRBJ1-6; D not resolved. CDR3 length equals 15 residues. Germline V CDR1 and CDR2: SGHVS, FQNEAQ. Deletions cut 4 bases from V and 0 bases from J, with 7 bases between. The CDR3 sequence: CASSSLNSYNSPLHF. CDR3 bases: TGTGCCAGCAGCTCGCTTAACTCCTATAATTCACCCCTCCACTTT.

About this clonotype itself: A much larger clone lies a single base off, so this may be a read error. The chain is built from TRBV6-6 and TRBJ2-2; D is undetermined. The CDR3 consists of 12 residues. CDR1 and CDR2 (germline): MNHNY, SVGAGI (reference sequence). The CDR3 nucleotides are TGCTCCACAAGGGCGAACACCGGGGAGCTGTTTTTT. Translating it yields CSTRANTGELFF.